The present T cell receptor beta chain was sequenced within a study of T cells after posttransplantation cyclophosphamide. V lost 3 bases and J 0 bases, leaving 17 bases between the germline ends. The CDR3 sequence is 17 residues long. Germline values: CDR1 MDHEN, CDR2 SYDVKM. General study findings and limits: Tissue-infiltrating T cells from skin or gut overlapped little with blood T cells.

A remark on this clone: Its antigen is not identified.

Profiling relied on immunoSEQ multiplex PCR, and the TCRdb table lists in-frame clones only, not all of them. The sample gives approximately 32,000 clones, approximately 90% of which show up once; around 14% is in the top ten. V usage is TRBV28 and J usage is TRBJ2-5; D might be TRBD1 (6 bases). This clonotype was obtained from a woman in her 40s with a blood cancer, CMV-positive, and with a related stem cell donor. Sequencing was performed on PBMCs. Here the CDR3 reads CASSFLRDNEYQETQYF. The CDR3 DNA reads TGTGCCAGCAGTTTCCTCCGGGACAACGAGTACCAAGAGACCCAGTACTTC.